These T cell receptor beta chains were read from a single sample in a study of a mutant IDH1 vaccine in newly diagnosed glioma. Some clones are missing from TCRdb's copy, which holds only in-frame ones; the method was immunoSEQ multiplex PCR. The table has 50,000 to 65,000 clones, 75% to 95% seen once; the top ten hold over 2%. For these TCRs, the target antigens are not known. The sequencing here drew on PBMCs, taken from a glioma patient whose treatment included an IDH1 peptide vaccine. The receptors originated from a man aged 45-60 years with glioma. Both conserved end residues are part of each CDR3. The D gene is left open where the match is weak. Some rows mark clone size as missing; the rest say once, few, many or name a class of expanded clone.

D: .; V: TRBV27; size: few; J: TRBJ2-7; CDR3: CASSFSGYTSEQYF; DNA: TGTGCCAGCAGTTTCTCCGGGTATACAAGCGAGCAGTACTTC
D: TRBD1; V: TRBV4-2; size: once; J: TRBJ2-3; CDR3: CASSQEGQGPDTQYF; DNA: TGTGCCAGCAGCCAAGAGGGACAGGGCCCAGATACGCAGTATTTT
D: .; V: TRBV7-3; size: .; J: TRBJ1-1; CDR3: CASSLRRRREAFF; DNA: TGTGCCAGCAGCTTAAGAAGGAGAAGAGAAGCTTTCTTT
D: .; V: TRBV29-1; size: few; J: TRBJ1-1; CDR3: CSVGRVSNTEAFF; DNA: TGCAGCGTGGGGCGGGTCTCGAACACTGAAGCTTTCTTT
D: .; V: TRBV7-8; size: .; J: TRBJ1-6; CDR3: CASSPRGKGNNSPLHF; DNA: TGTGCCAGTTCCCCGAGGGGAAAAGGAAATAATTCACCCCTCCACTTT
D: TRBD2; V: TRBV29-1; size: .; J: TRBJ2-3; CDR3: CSVASASGGASTQYF; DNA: TGCAGCGTTGCCTCTGCGAGCGGGGGGGCGAGTACGCAGTATTTT
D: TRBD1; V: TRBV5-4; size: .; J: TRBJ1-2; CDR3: CASSLKWDSLYGYTF; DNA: TGTGCCAGCAGCTTGAAGTGGGACAGCCTCTATGGCTACACCTTC
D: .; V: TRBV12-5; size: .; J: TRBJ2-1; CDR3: CASVGGQGYNEQFF; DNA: TGTGCTAGTGTAGGAGGGCAGGGGTACAATGAGCAGTTCTTC
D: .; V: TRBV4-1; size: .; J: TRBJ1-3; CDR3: CASSQVDRTIYF; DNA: TGCGCCAGCAGCCAGGTTGACCGCACCATATATTTT
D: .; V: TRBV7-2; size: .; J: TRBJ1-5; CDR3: CASSPPLAGRNQPQHF; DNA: TGTGCCAGCAGCCCCCCGTTGGCAGGCCGCAATCAGCCCCAGCATTTT